This TCR beta chain was sequenced during a study of cytotoxic CD8 clonotypes in ibrutinib-treated CLL (dated by TCRdb to 2020 to 2023). Concerning the study at large: The cohort included some 14 treatment-naive and ten to twelve relapsed/refractory patients; some 18 were IGHV unmutated. Responses were partial in approximately 24 patients and complete in 2; after median approximately 5.5 years follow-up, 14 stayed in remission and some twelve progressed. Samples at response were collected after a median of about 11 months of treatment, with a range of about 6 to 40 months. On average, each sample yielded hundreds of thousands of productive templates and about 95,000 productive rearrangements. Longitudinal samples were obtainable from about 30% of the roughly 86 participants in the trial. Cryopreserved peripheral blood mononuclear cells were obtained before treatment, at response, and at either sustained remission or disease progression. Patients were still on ibrutinib when every remission and progressive disease sample was collected. Study-level results and caveats: Public clonotypes were rare and either contracted or stayed stable during treatment, and the rise in clonality at ibrutinib response reflected the expansion of private clonotypes. Baseline clonality was found to be higher than that of age-matched healthy donors and was strongly correlated with circulating CD8+ T-cell counts. Sampling times were not matched between patients in sustained remission and patients whose disease was progressing, and lymph node repertoires were not examined. Clonality increased at ibrutinib response, stayed stable in sustained remission, and fell back toward baseline at progression.

On a MiSeq, deep resolution sequencing aimed for a depth between 1 in 1 million and 1 in 200,000 T cells, with each clonotype covered about 9.9x on average. The immunoSEQ hsTCRB Kit was used to generate the TCR beta libraries. The study's own analysis went as follows. The data were analyzed with ImmunoSEQ Analyzer and ImmunoSEQ Data Assistant, and V, D and J gene assignments followed IMGT definitions. Clonality, with values ranging from 0 to 1, was calculated as one minus the normalized Shannon entropy of productive rearrangement frequencies. Only overrepresented clonotypes making up at least 0.05% of each patient's repertoire were included in the public clonotype analysis. Some 12 age-matched healthy donor repertoires from immuneACCESS served as clonality controls. TCRdb stores this immuneACCESS table with in-frame sequences only. Part of the clones is absent; in the studies checked, under half of the shortfall reflects unresolved V genes, and no reason is known for the rest. Clonal size and the V and J genes are those of that table, whereas D and trimming came from the DNA. Counted in this sample were some 150,000 clones; around three quarters of them appeared once. The top ten hold about 27% of the sample.

What the time point label conveys for this sample: about a year on ibrutinib. Approximately 2 micrograms of genomic DNA were extracted from cryopreserved PBMCs for TCR beta library preparation. Longitudinal blood samples from CLL patients receiving ibrutinib monotherapy were subjected to high-throughput TCR beta sequencing. The patients took part in an open-label, single-center phase 2 trial of ibrutinib monotherapy. The germline V end is reduced by 4 bases and the J end by 10 bases; junction bases left unmatched: 13. Reading the germline V gene gives CDR1 SGHVS and CDR2 FQNEAQ. Reading from cysteine to phenylalanine, the CDR3 counts 16 amino acids. This entry keeps only the CDR3 DNA: 48 bases, framed from base 1. There are many counts of this clone. Its antigen remains undetermined. No clone much larger than this one lies a single base away; base qualities are absent.

Specimen: PBMCs, collected after 12 months of ibrutinib treatment. The V and J genes are TRBV7-8 and TRBJ1-4; 9 nucleotides in the junction match TRBD1. This sequence originates from a human donor with chronic lymphocytic leukemia. The CDR3 region: CASSSVQGQGYGKLFF. The DNA reads as follows: TGTGCCAGCAGCTCGGTTCAGGGACAGGGATACGGAAAACTGTTTTTT. Joined to the reference TRBV7-8 and TRBJ1-4 proteins, this CDR3 gives the full variable domain: GAGVSQSPRYKVAKRGQDVALRCDPISGHVSLFWYQQALGQGPEFLTYFQNEAQLDKSGLPSDRFFAERPEGSVSTLKIQRTQQEDSAVYLCASSSVQGQGYGKLFFGSGTQLSVL.